This is a list of T cell receptor beta chains from one sample in a study of T cell changes during pregnancy in multiple sclerosis. Here immunoSEQ multiplex PCR was the method, and the copy in TCRdb shows in-frame clones only, minus some. The table records about 47,000 clones, about 92% of them present only once. The specimen was peripheral blood, collected after pregnancy. These receptors were taken from a female donor with multiple sclerosis, enrolled in a pregnancy study. CDR3s include the opening cysteine and the closing phenylalanine or tryptophan. D genes are given only for firm matches.

V gene,J gene,D gene,CDR3 protein
TRBV9,TRBJ2-1,-,CASSVLGTYNEQFF
TRBV20-1,TRBJ1-1,-,CSARPYTEAFF
TRBV6-5,TRBJ2-1,TRBD2,CASSRAGGSWNEQFF
TRBV27,TRBJ2-4,-,CASSTYRGAKNIQYF
TRBV7-8,TRBJ1-2,TRBD1,CASSPPPQGEDYGYTF
TRBV18,TRBJ1-2,TRBD1,CASSPGTGPNYGYTF
TRBV9,TRBJ1-1,-,CASSARVNTEAFF
TRBV25-1,TRBJ2-3,-,CASSGVGADTQYF
TRBV14,TRBJ2-7,TRBD2,CASSQAGGGYEQYF
TRBV7-9,TRBJ2-3,TRBD2,CASSLGLAGATDTQYF
TRBV5-1,TRBJ2-7,-,CASSLAAQTNEQYF
TRBV5-6,TRBJ2-1,TRBD1,CASSFGDRAYNEQFF
TRBV7-3,TRBJ1-2,TRBD1,CASSLTETGHYGYTF
TRBV21-1,TRBJ2-7,-,CAIGTFSYSYEQYF
TRBV30,TRBJ1-2,-,CAWRAGTQGSYGYTF
TRBV9,TRBJ2-3,TRBD1,CASSPGDRGGTDTQYF
TRBV19,TRBJ1-2,TRBD1,CASSPGQGKIPLYGYTF
TRBV18,TRBJ2-7,-,CASSPLRSSYEQYF
TRBV9,TRBJ1-3,TRBD1,CASSVGTGRWGNTIYF
TRBV19,TRBJ1-2,-,CASSIAGQSYYGYTF
TRBV14,TRBJ2-1,-,CASSQVALRDEQFF
TRBV6-5,TRBJ1-4,-,CASRLLAGEKLFF
TRBV6-5,TRBJ2-7,-,CASSYFAASYEQYF
TRBV7-2,TRBJ2-3,TRBD2,CASSSTSGGTDTQYF
TRBV14,TRBJ2-3,-,CASSHAGATDTQYF
TRBV2,TRBJ1-1,TRBD1,CASSRQGKSTEAFF
TRBV9,TRBJ2-7,TRBD1,CASSRSQGGTPYEQYF
TRBV10-3,TRBJ2-7,-,CAIKSPLTYEQYF
TRBV15,TRBJ2-1,-,CATSRAKAAGYLGSYNEQFF
TRBV6-4,TRBJ2-1,TRBD2,CASSGREGNEQFF
TRBV7-9,TRBJ1-6,-,CASTSQGRNSPLHF
TRBV5-1,TRBJ2-5,TRBD1,CASSPGQGGETQYF
TRBV29-1,TRBJ1-4,TRBD1,CSAELWDRGLSATNEKLFF
TRBV9,TRBJ2-7,TRBD1,CASSVAGTAYEQYF
TRBV5-6,TRBJ1-2,-,CASSAGTSPGYTF
TRBV6-5,TRBJ1-1,-,CASSPAPSWQAFF
TRBV19,TRBJ2-7,-,CASSYGTGHSYEQYF
TRBV6-5,TRBJ2-5,TRBD2,CASSYSNSGGQETQYF
TRBV6-6,TRBJ1-1,-,CASPGRGDEAFF
TRBV30,TRBJ2-5,-,CAWSAQGGFQETQYF
TRBV13,TRBJ2-3,-,CASSFFRGAGDTQYF
TRBV7-9,TRBJ1-2,TRBD1,CASRGTDGFYGYTF
TRBV7-2,TRBJ1-3,-,CASSYSPGRGPGNTIYF
TRBV2,TRBJ2-3,TRBD2,CASSLAGATDTQYF
TRBV27,TRBJ1-2,-,CASSSSPESLRGYTF
TRBV5-4,TRBJ2-7,TRBD2,CASSLGLAGVYEQYF
TRBV5-6,TRBJ1-3,-,CASSANRAPSGNTIYF
TRBV19,TRBJ1-5,-,CASRNPDQPQHF
TRBV18,TRBJ1-1,-,CASSPMRVDFAEAFF
TRBV2,TRBJ1-1,TRBD1,CASSANRGNTEAFF
TRBV5-4,TRBJ2-2,TRBD1,CASSLIPGQGVGGELFF
TRBV19,TRBJ2-7,-,CASSIGGTAYEQYF
TRBV7-2,TRBJ2-3,TRBD2,CASSFRASGASTDTQYF
TRBV6-4,TRBJ2-1,TRBD2,CASSDSASGGYNEQFF
TRBV7-3,TRBJ2-5,TRBD2,CASSLGTSGASKYF
TRBV7-9,TRBJ2-7,-,CASSLVGGPYEQYF
TRBV10-3,TRBJ1-2,-,CAISPDRQVANYGYTF
TRBV2,TRBJ1-5,-,CASIRAEGQPQHF
TRBV21-1,TRBJ1-6,-,CASSKGQGLTPLHF
TRBV23-1,TRBJ2-4,TRBD1,CASSQPRDRGKNIQYF